One TCR beta chain is described in this entry. Which antigen it targets is not known. No qualities accompany the bases; no much larger clone lies one base away. To sequence the TCRbeta CDR3 region, genomic DNA was isolated from the sorted cells. TCRbeta CDR3 regions were sequenced using the immunoSEQ Assay. This is the immuneACCESS table as TCRdb keeps it, with only in-frame sequences that have V and J called. A part of the clones is gone; compared with another copy, unresolved V genes explain less than half, and the rest is unexplained. Within this sample are approximately 49,000 clones, with around 85% of them counted one time only. Clones ranked in the top ten supply around 1.1% of the sample. V loses 5 bases of germline sequence and J loses 2 bases, and the interval between the two ends is 13 bases. The germline V gene supplies CDR1 SGHVS and CDR2 FNYEAQ. Measured from the cysteine to the phenylalanine, the CDR3 is 14 residues long. The CDR3 DNA has 42 bases and is translated from base 1.

Patients with autoimmune disease history or receiving systemic immunosuppression were excluded from the trial. In every dose cohort, peripheral blood was drawn for TCR sequencing at baseline, cycle 4 day 1, and cycle 7 day 1. The samples were taken from a phase I, first-in-human, multicenter, open-label dose-escalation trial of ivuxolimab. Adults with locally advanced or metastatic melanoma, renal cell, hepatocellular, or head and neck squamous cell carcinoma were enrolled in the trial. Before TCR sequencing, CD4+ and CD8+ T cells were separately sorted from peripheral blood. This entry is derived from a study of OX40 agonist ivuxolimab in advanced cancers. Context from the whole study: Ivuxolimab was an agonistic, fully human IgG2 monoclonal antibody directed against OX40 (CD134), a costimulatory receptor. Intravenous ivuxolimab was administered to patients every 2 weeks at six dose levels: 0.01, 0.1, 0.3, 1.5, 3 and 10 mg/kg. Among the approximately 54 dose-escalation patients, some 19 had hepatocellular carcinoma, approximately 15 melanoma, 9 renal cell carcinoma and 9 head and neck cancer. In the dose-escalation cohort, more than 75% of patients were male, and the mean age was approximately 64 years, with a range of 23 to 79. Patients were allowed to have had prior anti-PD-1, anti-PD-L1 or anti-CTLA-4 therapy, and approximately 40% of the dose-escalation patients had been treated with checkpoint inhibitors. Partial responses were achieved by three dose-escalation patients, of whom one had hepatocellular carcinoma and two had cutaneous melanoma. The point of sequencing TCRbeta in the periphery was to test whether ivuxolimab changed TCR sequence diversity and drove clonal T-cell expansion. The paper covers the monotherapy dose-escalation part of the phase I ivuxolimab trial, which included N of about 56 patients.

What the authors observed across the whole study: In the 0.1-3.0 mg/kg groups, partial responders were among the patients with the lowest normalized peripheral clonal expansion, particularly in CD8+ T cells. At doses of 0.1 to 3.0 mg/kg, clonal expansion of both CD4+ and CD8+ T cells in blood was seen between baseline and week 6. Low levels of normalized T-cell clonal expansion were also seen in some patients who did not respond. The antigen specificity of the peripheral T cells that underwent clonal expansion was not determined. After ivuxolimab, CD8+ T cells had more expanded clones than CD4+ T cells on average.

The TCR comes from an adult with an advanced solid tumor such as melanoma, head and neck, liver or kidney cancer. The sequences come from CD4+ or CD8+ T cells sorted from blood, collected in a trial of the OX40 agonist ivuxolimab. This receptor chain uses TRBV7-6 and TRBJ2-7; a tentative D call is TRBD2 (6 bases match). The CDR3 sequence is CASSPAEGPYEQYF. The DNA reads as follows: TGTGCCAGCAGCCCCGCGGAGGGCCCCTACGAGCAGTACTTC.